These T cell receptor beta chains were read from a single sample in a study of identical twins. Via MiXCR, TCRdb re-called the 5' RACE reads, giving one row per CDR3 protein. The data contain 1.5 million to 2 million distinct CDR3 sequences, less than 35% of them singletons. The sample comprised cord blood. These receptors were collected from a newborn girl in good health. Both conserved end residues are part of each CDR3. The D gene is left open where the match is weak. Size tells how often a clone was seen (once, few, many) or the class of an expanded clone, and some rows leave it out.

j_gene | abundance | d_gene | v_gene | CDR3nt | CDR3aa
TRBJ1-2 | . | TRBD1 | TRBV5-1 | TGCGCCAGCAGCTTGTTTCAACAGGGGAATGGCTACACCTTC | CASSLFQQGNGYTF
TRBJ1-4 | . | TRBD1 | TRBV11-2 | TGTGCCAGCAGCCCCCCGGGACAGCGTAATGAAAAACTGTTTTTT | CASSPPGQRNEKLFF
TRBJ2-7 | . | TRBD2 | TRBV5-5 | TGTGCCAGCAGCTTCGGAGGGAGGGTGCGGTTGGGTTCCTACGAGCAGTACTTC | CASSFGGRVRLGSYEQYF
TRBJ1-1 | few | . | TRBV30 | TGTGCCTGGACGGCAGGTCACACTGAAGCTTTCTTT | CAWTAGHTEAFF
TRBJ1-1 | few | . | TRBV21-1 | TGTGCCAGCAGCATCCGGGACAGGGAGGAAAACACTGAAGCTTTCTTT | CASSIRDREENTEAFF
TRBJ2-5 | . | TRBD2 | TRBV12-3/TRBV12-4 | TGTGCCAGCAGTGCAACACGACTGGGGGGGGTCTATGAGCAGTACTTC | CASSATRLGGVYEQYF
TRBJ2-7 | many | TRBD1 | TRBV27 | TGTGCCAGCAGTTGGGACAGGGGACACGAGCAGTACTTC | CASSWDRGHEQYF
TRBJ2-3 | . | . | TRBV7-2 | TGTGCCAGCAGCTTAGTAGGTCCAGATACGCACTATTTT | CASSLVGPDTHYF
TRBJ2-7 | . | TRBD2 | TRBV6-5 | TGTGCCACCAAATGGACTAGCGGGAGACTACACGAGCAGTACTTC | CATKWTSGRLHEQYF
TRBJ2-7 | many | TRBD1 | TRBV29-1 | TGCAGCGTTGCCCTACAGGGGACCTACGAGCAGTACTTC | CSVALQGTYEQYF
TRBJ2-1 | many | TRBD2 | TRBV5-1 | TGCGCCAGCAGCTCTAGCGGGAGGGCCAATGAGCAGTTCTTC | CASSSSGRANEQFF
TRBJ2-1 | few | . | TRBV2 | TGTGCCAGCACCAAAGGACAGAGCTCCTACAATGAGCAGTTCTTC | CASTKGQSSYNEQFF
TRBJ1-2 | few | . | TRBV4-2 | TGTGCCAGCAGCCAGGTTGGGGGGGCGGGCAACCTTAACTATGGCTACACCTTC | CASSQVGGAGNLNYGYTF
TRBJ2-7 | . | . | TRBV10-3 | TGTGCCGCCTATGCTGAAGGAGGGCAGTACTTC | CAAYAEGGQYF
TRBJ2-7 | few | . | TRBV9 | TGTGCCAGCAGCGGCGGGACTGAAGTCTTCGAGCAGTACTTC | CASSGGTEVFEQYF
TRBJ2-3 | . | TRBD1 | TRBV28 | TGTGCCAGCAGTCTACCGCCGGGGACAGGGGTCACAGATACGCAGTATTTT | CASSLPPGTGVTDTQYF
TRBJ2-1 | . | TRBD1 | TRBV10-3 | TGTACCATCAGTGAGTTGCGGGGACAGGGTGATTACAATGAGCAGTTCTTC | CTISELRGQGDYNEQFF
TRBJ2-7 | . | TRBD1 | TRBV29-1 | TGCAGCGTTGGAGGACAGGCCGGTACCCCCCTCGAGCAGTACTTC | CSVGGQAGTPLEQYF
TRBJ1-4 | few | . | TRBV6-1 | TGTGCCAGCAGTGAAGATGGGAATGAAAAACTGTTTTTT | CASSEDGNEKLFF
TRBJ1-5 | . | . | TRBV25-1 | TGTGCCAGCAGTGGCCCAGCTGTTCATCAGCCCCAGCATTTT | CASSGPAVHQPQHF
TRBJ2-5 | . | . | TRBV20-1 | TGCAGTGCTGGGCTTGGGGAGACCCAGTACTTC | CSAGLGETQYF
TRBJ2-5 | few | TRBD2 | TRBV20-1 | TGCAGTGCTAGTCCCTCGACTAGCAGGGAGGAGACCCAGTACTTC | CSASPSTSREETQYF
TRBJ2-6 | many | . | TRBV3-1 | TGTGCCAGCAGCCAAGCTGGGGCCAACGTCCTGACTTTC | CASSQAGANVLTF
TRBJ2-7 | few | . | TRBV20-1 | TGCAGTGCTAGAGATCAGACTAGCTCCTACGAGCAGTACTTC | CSARDQTSSYEQYF
TRBJ1-6 | . | . | TRBV27 | TGTGCCAGCAGCCCTTCATTAGGGGTTTGGAATAATTCACCCCTCCACTTT | CASSPSLGVWNNSPLHF
TRBJ2-7 | . | . | TRBV7-2 | TGTGCCAGCGGCTTTAGCGGATACGAGCAGTACTTC | CASGFSGYEQYF
TRBJ1-4 | few | . | TRBV12-3/TRBV12-4 | TGTGCCAGCAGTTTGCGGGGGCCCGAAAAACTGTTTTTT | CASSLRGPEKLFF
TRBJ1-1 | . | TRBD1 | TRBV20-1 | TGCAGTGCGACCAGGACAGGGCGCGAAAAGAGTTTCTTT | CSATRTGREKSFF
TRBJ2-2 | . | TRBD2 | TRBV4-2 | TGTGCCAGCAGCCAAGAGACTAGCATTTTTGGCGGGGAGCTGTTTTTT | CASSQETSIFGGELFF
TRBJ1-6 | . | TRBD1 | TRBV5-1 | TGCGCCAGCAGCTTGGGTCAACAGGGGGGATATAATTCACCCCTCCACTTT | CASSLGQQGGYNSPLHF
TRBJ2-1 | . | TRBD2 | TRBV29-1 | TGCAGCGCGGGGGGGACTAGCCACAACTACAATGAGCAGTTCTTC | CSAGGTSHNYNEQFF
TRBJ1-2 | many | . | TRBV7-2 | TGTGCCAGCAGCTTCCGGCGACAGGACGGCTATGGCTACACCTTC | CASSFRRQDGYGYTF
TRBJ2-3 | . | TRBD2 | TRBV4-2 | TGTGCCAGCAGCATGAGGACTAGCGGCACAGATACGCAGTATTTT | CASSMRTSGTDTQYF
TRBJ2-1 | few | . | TRBV7-2 | TGTGCCAGCAGCCGGATAGGGGGGACTGAACGTTTCTACAATGAGCAGTTCTTC | CASSRIGGTERFYNEQFF
TRBJ1-5 | . | . | TRBV6-5 | TGTGCCAGCCAAGACAGCGCTAATCAGCCCCAGCATTTT | CASQDSANQPQHF
TRBJ2-3 | . | TRBD2 | TRBV5-5 | TGTGCCAGCAGTTACGCTAGCGGCCTCACAGATACGCAGTATTTT | CASSYASGLTDTQYF
TRBJ2-7 | . | . | TRBV25-1 | TGTGCCAGCAGTGAGGATGGAGGGTCCTACGAGCAGTACTTC | CASSEDGGSYEQYF
TRBJ2-2 | few | TRBD2 | TRBV4-1 | TGCGCCAGCAGCCAAGCACTAGCGGGGGGATCCACCGGGGAGCTGTTTTTT | CASSQALAGGSTGELFF
TRBJ2-7 | . | TRBD1 | TRBV6-6 | TGTGCCAGCAGTTACCCCCAAGGGGGCTACAATGAGCAGTACTTC | CASSYPQGGYNEQYF
TRBJ2-7 | many | . | TRBV20-1 | TGCAGTGCTAGGGCCGGGATTGACTACGAGCAGTACTTC | CSARAGIDYEQYF
TRBJ2-4 | many | TRBD2 | TRBV28 | TGTGCCAGCAGTCACCCGGGACTAGCGGGAGGGAAAAACATTCAGTACTTC | CASSHPGLAGGKNIQYF
TRBJ1-5 | . | . | TRBV5-1 | TGCACCAGCAGTCTGATGGGGGCCACCTATCAGCCCCAGCATTTT | CTSSLMGATYQPQHF
TRBJ2-1 | . | TRBD1 | TRBV29-1 | TGCAGCGTGGACGACAGGGGGCGAATGTTTAGCTCCTACAATGAGCAGTTCTTC | CSVDDRGRMFSSYNEQFF